This TCR beta chain was captured in a study of shared clonotypes between healthy human individuals. Study-level findings and limits: Naive subsets, compared against memory subsets, generally had larger estimated richness values.

This CDR3 spans 11 amino acids. Germline V lookup: CDR1 MDHEN, CDR2 SYDVKM. Trimming shortened V by 6 bases and J by 3 bases, and 5 bases separated the two germline ends. The naive CD8 subset, CD45RO-negative cells positively selected for CCR7, excluded terminally differentiated effector memory CD45RA+ cells. In this sample, this clone turned up once. The antigen is undetermined. The sample carries other DNA sequences with the same CDR3. Sorted-subset replicate PCRs used 200 ng DNA, about 30,000 T cell genomes. The method was immunoSEQ multiplex PCR; TCRdb's version includes in-frame clones alone and lacks a portion of them. The data contain about 2,200,000 clones, approximately 94% of them singletons.

This chain links TRBV28 with TRBJ1-1; D remains unclear. Sequenced sample: naive CD8+ T cells from PBMCs. The TCR originated in a young man in good health. Some clones in this sample may be carry-over from other donors' samples. The CDR3 DNA reads TGTGCCAGCAGCTCAGACACTGAAGCTTTCTTT. It yields the protein CASSSDTEAFF.